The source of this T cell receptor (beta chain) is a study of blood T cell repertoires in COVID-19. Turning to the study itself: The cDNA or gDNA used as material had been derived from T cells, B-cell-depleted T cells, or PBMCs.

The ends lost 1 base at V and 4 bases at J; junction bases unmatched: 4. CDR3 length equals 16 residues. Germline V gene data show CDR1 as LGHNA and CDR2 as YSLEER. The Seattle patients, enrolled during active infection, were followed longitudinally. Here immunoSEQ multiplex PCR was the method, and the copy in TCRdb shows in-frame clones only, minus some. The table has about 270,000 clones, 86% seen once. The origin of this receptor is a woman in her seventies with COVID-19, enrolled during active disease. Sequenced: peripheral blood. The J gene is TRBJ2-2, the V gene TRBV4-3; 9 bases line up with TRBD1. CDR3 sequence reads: CASSQAGTGITGELFF. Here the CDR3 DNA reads TGCGCCAGCAGCCAAGCCGGGACAGGGATCACCGGGGAGCTGTTTTTT.